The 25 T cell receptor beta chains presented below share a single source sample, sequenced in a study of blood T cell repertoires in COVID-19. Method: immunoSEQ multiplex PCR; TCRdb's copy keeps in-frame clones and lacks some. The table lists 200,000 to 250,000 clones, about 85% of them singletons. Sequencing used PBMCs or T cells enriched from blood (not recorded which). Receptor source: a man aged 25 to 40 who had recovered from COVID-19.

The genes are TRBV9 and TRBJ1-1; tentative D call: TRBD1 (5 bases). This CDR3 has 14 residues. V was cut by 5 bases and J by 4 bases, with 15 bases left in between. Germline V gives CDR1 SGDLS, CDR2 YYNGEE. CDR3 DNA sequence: TGTGCCAGCAGTGTTAGGTCCGGGGGCACTGAAGCTTTCTTT. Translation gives CASSVRSGGTEAFF.

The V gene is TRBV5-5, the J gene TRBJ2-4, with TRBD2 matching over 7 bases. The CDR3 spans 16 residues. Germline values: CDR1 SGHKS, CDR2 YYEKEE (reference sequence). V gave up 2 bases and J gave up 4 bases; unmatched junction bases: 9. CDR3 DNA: TGTGCCAGCAGCTTCTCCGGCACTAGCGCAAAAAACATTCAGTACTTC. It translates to CASSFSGTSAKNIQYF.

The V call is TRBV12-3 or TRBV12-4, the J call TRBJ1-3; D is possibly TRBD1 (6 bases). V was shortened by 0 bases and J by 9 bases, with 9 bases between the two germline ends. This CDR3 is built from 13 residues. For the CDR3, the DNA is TGTGCCAGCAGTTTAGCAGGGGGGGGCACCATATATTTT. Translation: CASSLAGGGTIYF.

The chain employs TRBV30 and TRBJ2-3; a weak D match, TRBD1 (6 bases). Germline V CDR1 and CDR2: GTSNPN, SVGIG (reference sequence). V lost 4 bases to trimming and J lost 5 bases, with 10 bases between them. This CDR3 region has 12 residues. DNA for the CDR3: TGTGCCTGGACAGGGGAGAGAGATACGCAGTATTTT. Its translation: CAWTGERDTQYF. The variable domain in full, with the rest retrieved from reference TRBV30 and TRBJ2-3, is SQTIHQWPATLVQPVGSPLSLECTVEGTSNPNLYWYRQAAGRGLQLLFYSVGIGQISSEVPQNLSASRPQDRQFILSSKKLLLSDSGFYLCAWTGERDTQYFGPGTRLTVL.

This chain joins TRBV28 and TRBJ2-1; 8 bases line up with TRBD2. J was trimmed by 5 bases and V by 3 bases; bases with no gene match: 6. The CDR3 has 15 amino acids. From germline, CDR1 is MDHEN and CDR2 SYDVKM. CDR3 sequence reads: CASSLGKAGDNEQFF. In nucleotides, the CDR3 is TGTGCCAGCAGTTTGGGCAAAGCGGGAGACAATGAGCAGTTCTTC.

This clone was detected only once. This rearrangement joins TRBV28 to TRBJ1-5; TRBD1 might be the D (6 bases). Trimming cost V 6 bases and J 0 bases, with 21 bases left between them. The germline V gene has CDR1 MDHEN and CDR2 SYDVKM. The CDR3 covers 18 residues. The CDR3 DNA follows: TGTGCCAGCAGCCCAAGGCAACAGGGCACCCATAGCAATCAGCCCCAGCATTTT. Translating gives CASSPRQQGTHSNQPQHF. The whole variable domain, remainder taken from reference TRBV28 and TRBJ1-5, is DVKVTQSSRYLVKRTGEKVFLECVQDMDHENMFWYRQDPGLGLRLIYFSYDVKMKEKGDIPEGYSVSREKKERFSLILESASTNQTSMYLCASSPRQQGTHSNQPQHFGDGTRLSIL.

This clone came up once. In DNA form, the CDR3 reads TGTGCCAGCAGGGGACAGGGAGGCGAGACCCAGTACTTC. Its protein product is CASRGQGGETQYF. V and J are TRBV5-6 and TRBJ2-5, with TRBD1 identical over 9 bases. Germline V gene sequence: CDR1 SGHDT, CDR2 YYEEEE. V shed 5 bases, J shed 5 bases, and the junction held 4 bases outside the gene matches. The CDR3 loop spans 13 amino acids.

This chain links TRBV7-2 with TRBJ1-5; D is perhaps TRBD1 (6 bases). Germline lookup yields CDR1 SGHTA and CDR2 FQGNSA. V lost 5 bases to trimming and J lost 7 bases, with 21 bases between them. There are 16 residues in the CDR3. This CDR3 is CASSALTGLWVQPQHF. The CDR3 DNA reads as TGTGCCAGCAGCGCCTTAACAGGGTTATGGGTGCAGCCCCAGCATTTT.

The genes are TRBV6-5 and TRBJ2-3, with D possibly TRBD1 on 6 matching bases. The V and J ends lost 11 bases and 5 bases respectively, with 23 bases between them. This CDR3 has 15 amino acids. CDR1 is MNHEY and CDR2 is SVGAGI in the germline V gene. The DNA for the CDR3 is TGTGCCGGCACGGGACACCGCGGATACCGAGATACGCAGTATTTT. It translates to CAGTGHRGYRDTQYF.

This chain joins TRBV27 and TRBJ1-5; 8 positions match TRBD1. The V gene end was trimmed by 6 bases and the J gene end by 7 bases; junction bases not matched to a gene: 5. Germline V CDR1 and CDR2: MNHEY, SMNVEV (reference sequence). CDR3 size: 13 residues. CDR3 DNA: TGTGCCAGCAGGACGGACAGGGACCAGCCCCAGCATTTT. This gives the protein CASRTDRDQPQHF.

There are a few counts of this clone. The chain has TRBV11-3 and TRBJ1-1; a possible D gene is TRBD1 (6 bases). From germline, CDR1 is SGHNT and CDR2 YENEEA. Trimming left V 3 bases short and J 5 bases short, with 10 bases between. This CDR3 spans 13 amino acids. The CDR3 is CASSFRQETEAFF. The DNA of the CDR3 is TGTGCCAGCAGCTTCCGACAGGAGACTGAAGCTTTCTTT.

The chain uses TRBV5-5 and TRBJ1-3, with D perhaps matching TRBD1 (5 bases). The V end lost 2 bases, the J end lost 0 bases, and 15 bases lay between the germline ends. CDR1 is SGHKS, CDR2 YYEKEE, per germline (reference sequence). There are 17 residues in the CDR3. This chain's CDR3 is CASSFLGQRDSGNTIYF. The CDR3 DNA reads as TGTGCCAGCAGCTTTTTGGGGCAGAGAGACTCTGGAAACACCATATATTTT.

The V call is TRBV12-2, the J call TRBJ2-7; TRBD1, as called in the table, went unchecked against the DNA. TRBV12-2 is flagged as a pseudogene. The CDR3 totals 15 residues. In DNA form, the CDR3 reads TGTGCAAGTCGCTCCACAGGGGGGGATTCCTACGAGCAGTACTTC. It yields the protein CASRSTGGDSYEQYF.

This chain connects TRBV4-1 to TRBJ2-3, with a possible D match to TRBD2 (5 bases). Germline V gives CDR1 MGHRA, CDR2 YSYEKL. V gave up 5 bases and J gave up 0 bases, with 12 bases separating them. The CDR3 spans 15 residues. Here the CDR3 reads CASSDGLSSTDTQYF. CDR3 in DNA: TGCGCCAGCAGCGACGGACTTTCTAGCACAGATACGCAGTATTTT.

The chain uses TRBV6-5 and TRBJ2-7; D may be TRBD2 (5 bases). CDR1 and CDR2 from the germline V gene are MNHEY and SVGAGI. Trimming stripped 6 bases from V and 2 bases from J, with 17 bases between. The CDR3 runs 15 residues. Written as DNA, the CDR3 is TGTGCCAGCAGGCTGCGGGTCCTGGGAACCTACGAGCAGTACTTC. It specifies CASRLRVLGTYEQYF.

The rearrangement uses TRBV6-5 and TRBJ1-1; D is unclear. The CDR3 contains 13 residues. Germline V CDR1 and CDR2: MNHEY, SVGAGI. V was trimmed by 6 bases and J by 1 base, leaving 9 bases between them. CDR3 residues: CASSPRENTEAFF. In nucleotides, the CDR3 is TGTGCCAGCAGCCCGAGGGAGAACACTGAAGCTTTCTTT.

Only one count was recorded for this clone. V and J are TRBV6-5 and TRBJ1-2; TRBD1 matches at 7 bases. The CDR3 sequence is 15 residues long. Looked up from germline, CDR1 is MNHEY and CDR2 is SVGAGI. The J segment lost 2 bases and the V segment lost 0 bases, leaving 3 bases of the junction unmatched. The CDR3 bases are TGTGCCAGCAGTTACTCGCAGGGGGAGAACTATGGCTACACCTTC. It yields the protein CASSYSQGENYGYTF.

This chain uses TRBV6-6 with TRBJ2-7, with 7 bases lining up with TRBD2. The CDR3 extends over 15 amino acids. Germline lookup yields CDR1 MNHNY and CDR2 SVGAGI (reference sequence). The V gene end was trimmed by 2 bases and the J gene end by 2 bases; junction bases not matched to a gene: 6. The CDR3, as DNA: TGTGCCAGCAGTTACGGGCCTAGCGGAGCCTACGAGCAGTACTTC. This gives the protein CASSYGPSGAYEQYF.

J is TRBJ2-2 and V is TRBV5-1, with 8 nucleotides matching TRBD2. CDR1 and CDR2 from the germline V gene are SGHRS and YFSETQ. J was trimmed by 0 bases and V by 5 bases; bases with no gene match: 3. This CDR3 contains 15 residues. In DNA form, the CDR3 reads TGCGCCAGCAGTCAGCGGGAGCCGAACACCGGGGAGCTGTTTTTT. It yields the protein CASSQREPNTGELFF.

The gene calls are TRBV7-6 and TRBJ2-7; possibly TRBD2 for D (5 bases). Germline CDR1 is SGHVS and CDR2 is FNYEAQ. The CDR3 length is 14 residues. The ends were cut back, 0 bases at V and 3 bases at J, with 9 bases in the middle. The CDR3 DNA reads TGTGCCAGCAGCTTAGCTGACGAGGGCTACGAGCAGTACTTC. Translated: CASSLADEGYEQYF.

The CDR3 reads CASSTGTEQYF. The CDR3 DNA reads TGTGCCAGCAGTACGGGGACAGAGCAGTACTTC. The chain joins TRBV27 to TRBJ2-7; D is perhaps TRBD1 (6 bases). Trimming shortened V by 5 bases and J by 7 bases, and 9 bases separated the two germline ends. Germline V gene lookup returns CDR1 MNHEY and CDR2 SMNVEV (reference sequence). This CDR3 has 11 residues.

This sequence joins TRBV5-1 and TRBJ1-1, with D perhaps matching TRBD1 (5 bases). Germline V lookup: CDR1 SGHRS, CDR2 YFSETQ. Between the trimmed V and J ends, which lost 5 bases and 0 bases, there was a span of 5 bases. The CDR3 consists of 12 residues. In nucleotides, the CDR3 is TGCGCCAGCAGGGACATGAACACTGAAGCTTTCTTT. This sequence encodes CASRDMNTEAFF.

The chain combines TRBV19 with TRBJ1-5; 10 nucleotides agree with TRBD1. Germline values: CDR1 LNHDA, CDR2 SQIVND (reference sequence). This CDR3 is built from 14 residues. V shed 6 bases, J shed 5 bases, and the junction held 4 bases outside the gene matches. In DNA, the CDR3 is TGTGCCAGTAGGTCCGGACAGGGGGATCAGCCCCAGCATTTT. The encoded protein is CASRSGQGDQPQHF. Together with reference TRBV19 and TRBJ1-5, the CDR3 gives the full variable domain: DGGITQSPKYLFRKEGQNVTLSCEQNLNHDAMYWYRQDPGQGLRLIYYSQIVNDFQKGDIAEGYSVSREKKESFPLTVTSAQKNPTAFYLCASRSGQGDQPQHFGDGTRLSIL.

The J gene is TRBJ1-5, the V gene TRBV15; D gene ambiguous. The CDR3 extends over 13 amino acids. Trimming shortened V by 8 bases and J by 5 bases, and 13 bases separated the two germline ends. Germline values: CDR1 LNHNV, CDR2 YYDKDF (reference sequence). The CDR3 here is CATALQRHQPQHF. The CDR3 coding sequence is TGTGCCACCGCCCTACAGAGACATCAGCCCCAGCATTTT.

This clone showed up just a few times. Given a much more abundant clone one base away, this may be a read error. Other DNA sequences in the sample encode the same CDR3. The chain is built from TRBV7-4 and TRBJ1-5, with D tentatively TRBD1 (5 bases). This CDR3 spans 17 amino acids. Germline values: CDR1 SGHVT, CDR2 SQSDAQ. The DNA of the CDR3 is TGCGCCAGCCGCGCCGGATACGGGGGGGGGAGCAATCAGCCCCAGCATTTT. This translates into CASRAGYGGGSNQPQHF.